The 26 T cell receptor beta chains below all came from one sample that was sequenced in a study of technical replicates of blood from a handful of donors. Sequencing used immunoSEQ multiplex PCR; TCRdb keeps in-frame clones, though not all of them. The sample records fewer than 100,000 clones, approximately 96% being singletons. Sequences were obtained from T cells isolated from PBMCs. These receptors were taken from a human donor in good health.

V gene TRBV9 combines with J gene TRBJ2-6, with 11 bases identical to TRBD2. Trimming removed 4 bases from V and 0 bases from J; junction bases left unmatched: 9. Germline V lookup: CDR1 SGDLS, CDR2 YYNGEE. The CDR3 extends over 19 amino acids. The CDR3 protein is CASSSAPLAGGSGANVLTF. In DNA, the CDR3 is TGTGCCAGCAGCTCGGCCCCCCTAGCGGGAGGCTCTGGGGCCAACGTCCTGACTTTC.

CDR3 sequence: CASSQDLNSGNTIYF. The CDR3 DNA reads as TGCGCCAGCAGCCAAGATCTAAACTCTGGAAACACCATATATTTT. The rearrangement links TRBV4-1 to TRBJ1-3, with unresolved D. The CDR3 covers 15 residues. The V end lost 0 bases, the J end lost 0 bases, and 6 bases lay between the germline ends. Germline CDR1 is MGHRA and CDR2 is YSYEKL.

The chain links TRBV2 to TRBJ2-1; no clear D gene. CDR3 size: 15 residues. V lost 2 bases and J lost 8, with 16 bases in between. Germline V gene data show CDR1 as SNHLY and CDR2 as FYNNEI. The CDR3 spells CASSEFKSPRDEQFF. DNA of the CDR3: TGTGCCAGCAGTGAATTTAAATCCCCTCGCGATGAGCAGTTCTTC.

CDR3 sequence reads: CASSFYRDRASNIQYF. In DNA form, the CDR3 reads TGTGCCAGCAGTTTCTACCGGGACAGAGCTTCAAACATTCAGTACTTC. J is TRBJ2-4 and V is TRBV27; 7 nucleotides line up with TRBD1. Per germline, CDR1 MNHEY and CDR2 SMNVEV (reference sequence). The junction had 11 bases not matched to a gene; V was cut back by 3 bases and J by 6 bases. There are 16 residues in the CDR3.

The DNA of the CDR3 is TGCGCCAGCAGCCAAGAGCGGAAGAACACTGAAGCTTTCTTT. As protein: CASSQERKNTEAFF. V gene TRBV4-3 combines with J gene TRBJ1-1; D not certain. The CDR3 is 14 residues long. The V end lost 0 bases, the J end lost 1 base, and 6 bases lay between the germline ends. Germline-derived CDR1 and CDR2 are LGHNA and YSLEER.

The CDR3 sequence: CASSLAGGDADTQYF. The CDR3 nucleotides are TGCGCCAGCAGCTTAGCAGGGGGCGACGCAGATACGCAGTATTTT. V is TRBV5-1 and J is TRBJ2-3; 8 positions match TRBD1. Trimming cost V 2 bases and J 4 bases; bases outside gene matches: 6. The CDR3 sequence is 15 residues long. Germline V CDR1 and CDR2: SGHRS, YFSETQ.

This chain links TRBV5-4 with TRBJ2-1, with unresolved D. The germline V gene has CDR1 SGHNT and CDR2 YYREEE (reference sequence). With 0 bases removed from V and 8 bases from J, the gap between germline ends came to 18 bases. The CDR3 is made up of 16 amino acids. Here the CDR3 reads CASSLEFSGRLDEQFF. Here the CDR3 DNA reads TGTGCCAGCAGCTTGGAGTTCTCGGGTAGGCTCGATGAGCAGTTCTTC.

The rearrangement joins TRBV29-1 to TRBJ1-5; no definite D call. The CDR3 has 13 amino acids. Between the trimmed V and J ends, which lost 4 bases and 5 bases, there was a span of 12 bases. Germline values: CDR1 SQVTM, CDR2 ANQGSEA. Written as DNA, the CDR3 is TGCAGCGTTGGAAGAGGTGTAGATCAGCCCCAGCATTTT. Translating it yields CSVGRGVDQPQHF. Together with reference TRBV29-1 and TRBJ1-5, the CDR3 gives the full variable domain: SAVISQKPSRDICQRGTSLTIQCQVDSQVTMMFWYRQQPGQSLTLIATANQGSEATYESGFVIDKFPISRPNLTFSTLTVSNMSPEDSSIYLCSVGRGVDQPQHFGDGTRLSIL.

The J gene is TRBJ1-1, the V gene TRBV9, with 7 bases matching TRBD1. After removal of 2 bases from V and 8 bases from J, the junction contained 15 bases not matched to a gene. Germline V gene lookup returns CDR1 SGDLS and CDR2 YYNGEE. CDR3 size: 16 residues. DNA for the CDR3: TGTGCCAGCAGCGTCGGAGGGGGACAGTCACTGAAAGAAGCTTTCTTT. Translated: CASSVGGGQSLKEAFF. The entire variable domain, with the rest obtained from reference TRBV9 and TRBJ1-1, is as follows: DSGVTQTPKHLITATGQRVTLRCSPRSGDLSVYWYQQSLDQGLQFLIQYYNGEERAKGNILERFSAQQFPDLHSELNLSSLELGDSALYFCASSVGGGQSLKEAFFGQGTRLTVV.

CDR3 DNA: TGTGCCAGCAGCGTAGTCAGCTATGGCTACACCTTC. Its protein is CASSVVSYGYTF. This chain joins TRBV9 and TRBJ1-2; D is undetermined. Germline CDR1 and CDR2: SGDLS and YYNGEE. The germline V and J ends were trimmed by 0 bases and 4 bases, with 4 bases remaining between them. The CDR3 runs to 12 residues.

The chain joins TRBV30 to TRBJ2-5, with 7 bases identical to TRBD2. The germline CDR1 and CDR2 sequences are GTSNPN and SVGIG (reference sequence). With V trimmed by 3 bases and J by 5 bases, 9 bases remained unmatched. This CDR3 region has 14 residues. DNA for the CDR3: TGTGCCTGGAGGAGGGGAGGGCTGTTGGAGACCCAGTACTTC. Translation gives CAWRRGGLLETQYF.

Here the CDR3 reads CASSYGTGGSFGYTF. In DNA form, the CDR3 reads TGTGCCAGCAGTTACGGGACAGGGGGATCGTTCGGCTACACCTTC. The rearrangement links TRBV28 to TRBJ1-2; 11 nucleotides match TRBD1. The CDR3 extends over 15 amino acids. V was clipped by 4 bases and J by 8 bases; unmatched bases: 9. The germline gives CDR1 MDHEN, CDR2 SYDVKM.

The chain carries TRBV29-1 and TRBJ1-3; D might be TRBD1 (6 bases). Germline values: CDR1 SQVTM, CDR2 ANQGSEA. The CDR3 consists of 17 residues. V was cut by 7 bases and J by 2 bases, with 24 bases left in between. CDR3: CSAYDHTGSYAGNTIYF. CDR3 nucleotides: TGCAGCGCATATGACCATACAGGGAGTTATGCTGGAAACACCATATATTTT.

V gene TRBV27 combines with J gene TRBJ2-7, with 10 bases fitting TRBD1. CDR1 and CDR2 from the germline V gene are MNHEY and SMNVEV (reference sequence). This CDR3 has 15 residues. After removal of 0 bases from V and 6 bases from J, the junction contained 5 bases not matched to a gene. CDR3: CASSLSGQGFSEQYF. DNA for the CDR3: TGTGCCAGCAGTTTATCGGGACAGGGGTTCTCCGAGCAGTACTTC.

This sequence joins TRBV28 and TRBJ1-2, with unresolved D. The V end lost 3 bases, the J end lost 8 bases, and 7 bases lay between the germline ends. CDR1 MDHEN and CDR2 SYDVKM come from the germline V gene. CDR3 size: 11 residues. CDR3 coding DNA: TGTGCCAGCAGTTTTGGAGCCGGCTACACCTTC. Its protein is CASSFGAGYTF.

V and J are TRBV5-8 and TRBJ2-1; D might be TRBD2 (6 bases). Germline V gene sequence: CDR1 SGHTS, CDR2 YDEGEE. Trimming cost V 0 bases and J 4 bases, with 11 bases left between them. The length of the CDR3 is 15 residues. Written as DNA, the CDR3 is TGTGCCAGCAGCTTGGATTCCGGGAGTTACAATGAGCAGTTCTTC. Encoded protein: CASSLDSGSYNEQFF.

The CDR3 region is CASSKERGGNEQYF. The CDR3 DNA is TGTGCCAGCAGCAAAGAACGGGGAGGTAACGAGCAGTACTTC. The chain couples TRBV21-1 to TRBJ2-7; whether TRBD2, the table's D call, matches the DNA was not checked. TRBV21-1 is a documented pseudogene. The CDR3 contains 14 residues.

The CDR3 loop is CSARDVGEQYF. For the CDR3, the DNA is TGCAGTGCTAGAGATGTCGGCGAGCAGTACTTC. The chain carries TRBV20-1 and TRBJ2-7; D remains ambiguous. This CDR3 is 11 amino acids long. Between the trimmed V and J ends, which lost 0 bases and 6 bases, there was a span of 6 bases. Looked up from germline, CDR1 is DFQATT and CDR2 is SNEGSKA (reference sequence).

The CDR3 protein is CASSIGGASYEQYF. DNA of the CDR3: TGTGCCAGTAGTATCGGGGGGGCCTCCTACGAGCAGTACTTC. The V and J genes are TRBV19 and TRBJ2-7; 8 bases line up with TRBD2. Germline V gene sequence: CDR1 LNHDA, CDR2 SQIVND (reference sequence). The V gene end was trimmed by 3 bases and the J gene end by 0 bases; junction bases not matched to a gene: 1. This CDR3 comprises 14 residues.

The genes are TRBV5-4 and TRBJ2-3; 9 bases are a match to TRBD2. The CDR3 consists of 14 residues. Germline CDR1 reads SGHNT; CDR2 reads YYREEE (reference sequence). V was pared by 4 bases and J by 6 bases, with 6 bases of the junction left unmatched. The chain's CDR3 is CASSHKREEDTQYF. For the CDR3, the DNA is TGTGCCAGCAGCCATAAGCGGGAGGAGGATACGCAGTATTTT. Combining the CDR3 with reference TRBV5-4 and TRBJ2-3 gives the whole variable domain ETGVTQSPTHLIKTRGQQVTLRCSSQSGHNTVSWYQQALGQGPQFIFQYYREEENGRGNFPPRFSGLQFPNYSSELNVNALELDDSALYLCASSHKREEDTQYFGPGTRLTVL.

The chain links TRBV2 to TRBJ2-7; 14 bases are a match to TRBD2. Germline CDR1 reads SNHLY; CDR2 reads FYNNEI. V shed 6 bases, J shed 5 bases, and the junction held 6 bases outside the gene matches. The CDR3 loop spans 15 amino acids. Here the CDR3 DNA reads TGTGCCAGCAGCGGGACTAGCGGGAGTATCCACGAGCAGTACTTC. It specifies CASSGTSGSIHEQYF.

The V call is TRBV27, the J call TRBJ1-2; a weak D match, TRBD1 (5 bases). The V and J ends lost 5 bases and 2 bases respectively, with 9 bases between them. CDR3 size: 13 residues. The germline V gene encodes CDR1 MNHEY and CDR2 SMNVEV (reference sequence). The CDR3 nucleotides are TGTGCCAGCAGTGAAACAGGAAACTATGGCTACACCTTC. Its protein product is CASSETGNYGYTF.

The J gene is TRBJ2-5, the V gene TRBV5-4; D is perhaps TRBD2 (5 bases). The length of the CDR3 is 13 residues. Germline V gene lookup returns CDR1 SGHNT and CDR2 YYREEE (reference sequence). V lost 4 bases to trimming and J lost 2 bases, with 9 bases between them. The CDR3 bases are TGTGCCAGCAGCCGTAGCGTACAAGAGACCCAGTACTTC. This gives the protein CASSRSVQETQYF.

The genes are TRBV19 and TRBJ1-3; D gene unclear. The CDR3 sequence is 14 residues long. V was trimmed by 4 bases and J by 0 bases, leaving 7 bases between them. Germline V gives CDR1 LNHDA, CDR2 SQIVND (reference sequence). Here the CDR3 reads CASSTEASGNTIYF. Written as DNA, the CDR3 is TGTGCCAGTAGTACCGAAGCCTCTGGAAACACCATATATTTT.

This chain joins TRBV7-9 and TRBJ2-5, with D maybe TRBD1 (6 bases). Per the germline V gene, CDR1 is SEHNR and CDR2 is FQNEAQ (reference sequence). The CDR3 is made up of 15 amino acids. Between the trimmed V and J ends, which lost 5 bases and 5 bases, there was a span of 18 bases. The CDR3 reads CASSNHRDGWETQYF. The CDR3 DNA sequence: TGTGCCAGCAGCAACCACAGGGATGGGTGGGAGACCCAGTACTTC.

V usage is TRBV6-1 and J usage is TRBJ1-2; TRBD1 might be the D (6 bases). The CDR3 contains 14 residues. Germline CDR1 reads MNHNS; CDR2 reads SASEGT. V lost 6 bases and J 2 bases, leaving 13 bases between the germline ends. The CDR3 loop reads CASSAQGPNYGYTF. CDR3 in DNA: TGTGCCAGCAGCGCTCAGGGGCCCAACTATGGCTACACCTTC.